Shown below are 2 T cell receptor beta chains from a single sample sequenced in a study of glioma-infiltrating T cells. TCR alpha and beta CDR3 regions were amplified from RNA using iRepertoire nested multiplex PCR. TCRdb used MiXCR to reprocess the multiplex PCR reads, holding one entry per CDR3 protein. The data contain fewer than 500,000 distinct CDR3 sequences, about two fifths of them singletons. The source material was glioma tissue, nonneoplastic brain tissue, or PBMCs (not recorded which). The receptors derive from a human donor with low-grade glioma or glioblastoma, undergoing nonglioma brain surgery, or in good health (not recorded which).

With regard to this clonotype: A read error is possible here, since a much larger clone lies one base away. The chain is built from TRBV6-6 and TRBJ1-1; 8 bases are shared with TRBD1. The CDR3 runs to 13 residues. Germline-derived CDR1 and CDR2 are MNHNY and SVGAGI (reference sequence). CDR3 sequence (DNA): TGTGCCAGCAGGCAGGGGGCCGGCACTGAAGCTCTCTTT. Protein sequence: CASRQGAGTEALF.

This clonotype was observed a handful of times. Sequence at one end of the junction differs from germline and may be a read error. This rearrangement joins TRBV20-1 to TRBJ2-7; 14 positions match TRBD2. CDR1 and CDR2 from the germline V gene are DFQATT and SNEGSKA (reference sequence). The length of the CDR3 is 13 residues. CDR3 sequence (DNA): TGCAGTGCTACACTCGGACTAGCGGGAGGCTTCTCCTTC. Translated, it gives CSATLGLAGGFSF.